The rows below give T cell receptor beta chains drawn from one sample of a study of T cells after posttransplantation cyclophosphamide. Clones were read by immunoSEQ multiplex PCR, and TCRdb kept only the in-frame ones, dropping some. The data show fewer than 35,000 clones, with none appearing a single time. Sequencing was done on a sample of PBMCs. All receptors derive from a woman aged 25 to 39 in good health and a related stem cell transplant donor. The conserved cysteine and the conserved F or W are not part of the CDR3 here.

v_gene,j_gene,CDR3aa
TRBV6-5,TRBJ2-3,ASGTGEYTDTQY
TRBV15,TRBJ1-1,ATSRKRGSGPEAF
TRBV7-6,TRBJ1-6,ASSMDMPDSPLH
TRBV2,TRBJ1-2,ASSGTEGSYGYT
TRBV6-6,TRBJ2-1,ASRLVLAGNEQF
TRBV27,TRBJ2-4,ASSFLSGVGNIQY
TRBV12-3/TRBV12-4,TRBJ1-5,ASSLQGGNQPQH
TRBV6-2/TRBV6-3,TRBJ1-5,ASTETVGHQPQH
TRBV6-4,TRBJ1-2,ASIKDRGFTYGYT
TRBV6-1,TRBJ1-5,ASEGGNQPQH
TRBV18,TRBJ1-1,ASSPAGNTEAF
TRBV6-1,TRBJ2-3,ASSRLAITDTQY
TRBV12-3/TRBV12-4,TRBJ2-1,ASSPQTIRANNEQF
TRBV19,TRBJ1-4,ASSIGRGEKLF
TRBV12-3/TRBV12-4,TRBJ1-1,ASSLFQGGEAF
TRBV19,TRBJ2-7,ASSDRGGGGSYEQY
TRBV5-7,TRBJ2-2,ASSFVRVSGYTGELF
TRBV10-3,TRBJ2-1,AISEGTGNRQF
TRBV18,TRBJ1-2,ASSPRQGLNYGYT
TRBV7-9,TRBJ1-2,ASSTGQGISMSYT
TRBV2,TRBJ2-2,ASSFSGVNTGELF
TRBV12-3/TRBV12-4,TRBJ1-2,ASRSGADYGYT
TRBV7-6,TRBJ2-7,ASSLGTGAYEQY
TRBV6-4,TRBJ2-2,ASSDLGRGNEKELF
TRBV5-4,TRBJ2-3,ASSLLGTDTQY
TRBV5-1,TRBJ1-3,ASSPQTGRGNTIY
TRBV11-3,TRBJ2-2,ASSSRTGVQTGELF
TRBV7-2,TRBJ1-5,ASSVQGIQPQH
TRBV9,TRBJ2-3,ASSPTGDRTDTQY